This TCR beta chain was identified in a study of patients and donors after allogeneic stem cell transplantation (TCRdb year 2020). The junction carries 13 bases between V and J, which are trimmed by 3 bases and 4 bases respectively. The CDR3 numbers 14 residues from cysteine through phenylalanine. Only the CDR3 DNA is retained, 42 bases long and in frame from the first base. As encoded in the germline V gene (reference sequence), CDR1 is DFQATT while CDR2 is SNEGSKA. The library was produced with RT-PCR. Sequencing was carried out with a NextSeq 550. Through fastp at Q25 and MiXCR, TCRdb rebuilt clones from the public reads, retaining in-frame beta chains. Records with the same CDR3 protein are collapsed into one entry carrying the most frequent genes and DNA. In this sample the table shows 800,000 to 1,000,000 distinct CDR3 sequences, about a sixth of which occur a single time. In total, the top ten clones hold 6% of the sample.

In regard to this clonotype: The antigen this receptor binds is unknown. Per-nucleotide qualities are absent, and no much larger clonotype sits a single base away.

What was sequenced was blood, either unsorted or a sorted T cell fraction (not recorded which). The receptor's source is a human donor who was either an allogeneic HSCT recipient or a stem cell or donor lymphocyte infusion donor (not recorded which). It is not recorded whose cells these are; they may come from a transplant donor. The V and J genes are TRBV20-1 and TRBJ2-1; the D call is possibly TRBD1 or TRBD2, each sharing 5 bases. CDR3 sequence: CSASAGTGYNEQFF. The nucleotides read TGCAGTGCTAGCGCCGGGACGGGATACAATGAGCAGTTCTTC.